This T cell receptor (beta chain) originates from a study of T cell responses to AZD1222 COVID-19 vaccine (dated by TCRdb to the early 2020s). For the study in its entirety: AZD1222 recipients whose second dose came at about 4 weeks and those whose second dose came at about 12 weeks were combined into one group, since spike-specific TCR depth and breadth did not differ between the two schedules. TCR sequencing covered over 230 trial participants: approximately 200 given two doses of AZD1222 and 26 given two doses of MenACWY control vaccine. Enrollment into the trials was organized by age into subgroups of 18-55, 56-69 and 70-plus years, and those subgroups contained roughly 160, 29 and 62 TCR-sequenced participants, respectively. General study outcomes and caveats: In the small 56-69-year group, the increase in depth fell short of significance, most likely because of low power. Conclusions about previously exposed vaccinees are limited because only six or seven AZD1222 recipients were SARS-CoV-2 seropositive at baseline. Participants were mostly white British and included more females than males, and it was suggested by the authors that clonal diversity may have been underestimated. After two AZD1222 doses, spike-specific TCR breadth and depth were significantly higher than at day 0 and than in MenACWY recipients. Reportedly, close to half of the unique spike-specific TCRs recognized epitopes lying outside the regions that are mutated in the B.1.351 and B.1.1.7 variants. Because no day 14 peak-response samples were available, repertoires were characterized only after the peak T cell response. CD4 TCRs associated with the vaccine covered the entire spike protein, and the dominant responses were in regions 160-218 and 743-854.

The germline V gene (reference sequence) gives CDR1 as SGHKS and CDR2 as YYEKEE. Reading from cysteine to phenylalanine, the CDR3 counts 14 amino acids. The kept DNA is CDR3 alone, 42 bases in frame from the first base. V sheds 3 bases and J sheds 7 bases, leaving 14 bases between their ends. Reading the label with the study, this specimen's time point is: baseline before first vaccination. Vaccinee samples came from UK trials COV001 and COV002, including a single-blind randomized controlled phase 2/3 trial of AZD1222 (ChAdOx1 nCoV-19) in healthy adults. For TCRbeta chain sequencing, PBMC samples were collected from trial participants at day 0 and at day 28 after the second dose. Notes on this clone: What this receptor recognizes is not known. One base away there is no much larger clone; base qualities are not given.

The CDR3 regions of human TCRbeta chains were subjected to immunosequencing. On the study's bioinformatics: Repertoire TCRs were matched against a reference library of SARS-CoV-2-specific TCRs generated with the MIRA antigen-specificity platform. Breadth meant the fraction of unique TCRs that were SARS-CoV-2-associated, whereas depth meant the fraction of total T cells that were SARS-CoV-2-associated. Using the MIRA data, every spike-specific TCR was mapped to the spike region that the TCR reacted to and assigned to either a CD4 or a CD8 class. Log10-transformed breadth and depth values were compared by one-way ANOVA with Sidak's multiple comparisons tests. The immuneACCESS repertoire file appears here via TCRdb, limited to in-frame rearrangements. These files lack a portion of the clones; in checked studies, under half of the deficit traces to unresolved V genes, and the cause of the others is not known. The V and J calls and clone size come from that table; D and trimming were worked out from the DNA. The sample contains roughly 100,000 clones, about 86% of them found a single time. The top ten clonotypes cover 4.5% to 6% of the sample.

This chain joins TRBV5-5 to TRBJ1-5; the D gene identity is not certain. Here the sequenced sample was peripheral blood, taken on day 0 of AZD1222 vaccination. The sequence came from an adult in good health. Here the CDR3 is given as CASSWMEAGQPQHF. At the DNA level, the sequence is TGTGCCAGCAGCTGGATGGAGGCGGGCCAGCCCCAGCATTTT.